The clone carrying this T cell receptor (beta chain) came up many times. As yet, its antigen is unknown. For TCR beta, libraries came from iRepertoire HTBI primers and Arm-PCR of CDR3 regions. MiXCR, applied by TCRdb to the multiplex PCR reads, yields one record per CDR3 protein. Of some 410,000 distinct CDR3 sequences in the sample, 15% to 20% were seen once. These data come from a study of regulatory T cells in long-lasting Graves disease. At the level of the study: Newly diagnosed Graves' patients had under 3 months of antithyroid drugs.

J lost 0 bases, V lost 6 bases, and 17 bases had no gene match. The germline V gene encodes CDR1 SEHNR and CDR2 FQNEAQ (reference sequence). The CDR3 contains 21 residues. The study's findings and limits: The study found TRBV28, TRBJ1-2 and TRBJ2-5 favored in persistent disease.

The time point is: newly diagnosed GD, antithyroid drugs for less than 3 months. RNA from PBMCs was the source of the TCR library. In addition, the sample was reused for a study of T cells in Graves' hyperthyroidism and ophthalmopathy.

The chain uses TRBV7-9 and TRBJ2-1; 13 bases line up with TRBD2. The origin of this receptor is a woman aged 30 to 39 with Graves disease. Material: peripheral blood mononuclear cells (PBMCs), obtained at new diagnosis, from a patient treated with antithyroid drugs. The DNA of the CDR3 is TGTGCCAGCAGTTCGACCCTCGAGGGACTAGCGGGGTCAAGCTCCTACAATGAGCAGTTCTTC. Its protein product is CASSSTLEGLAGSSSYNEQFF.